The 20 T cell receptor beta chains given below trace back to one sample, sequenced in a study of regulatory T cells in long-lasting Graves disease. Through Arm-PCR of CDR3 regions and iRepertoire HTBI primers, TCR beta libraries were built. One entry per CDR3 protein, called by TCRdb with MiXCR from the multiplex PCR reads. The repertoire holds roughly 470,000 distinct CDR3 sequences, with more than 20% as singletons. Stated time point: persistent/refractory GD, antithyroid drugs over 5 years with positive TRAb. From PBMCs, RNA was extracted and then used to make the TCR library. This material consisted of peripheral blood mononuclear cells (PBMCs), taken when the disease was refractory, from a patient treated with antithyroid drugs. The origin of the receptors is a female donor with Graves disease.

This clonotype was detected ten times or more. The CDR3 nucleotides are TGTGCCAGCAAGGATCGAGTTTCACCCCTCCACTTT. The encoded protein is CASKDRVSPLHF. The chain carries TRBV28 and TRBJ1-6, with D unresolved. This CDR3 is 12 amino acids long. Germline CDR1 MDHEN, CDR2 SYDVKM. V was pared by 7 bases and J by 9 bases, with 10 bases between.

This clonotype occurred a few times. Germline is not matched at one junction end, which may reflect a read error. The CDR3 nucleotides are TGCAGTGCTAGAGATTTAGGGGGCGCGATCGCTGAAGCCTTCTTT. This translates into CSARDLGGAIAEAFF. This chain uses TRBV20-1 with TRBJ1-1; TRBD1 agrees at 7 bases. From germline, CDR1 is DFQATT and CDR2 SNEGSKA (reference sequence). The CDR3 consists of 15 residues.

Regarding this clonotype: One end of the junction is discordant with germline, which a read error may explain. The chain couples TRBV11-2 to TRBJ2-7; no clear D gene. Germline-derived CDR1 and CDR2 are SGHAT and FQNNGV. This CDR3 contains 14 residues. The CDR3 here is CASSQALTGYEQYF. CDR3 DNA: TGCGCCAGCAGCCAAGCCCTAACGGGTTACGAGCAGTACTTC.

This clonotype was counted at least ten times. V and J are TRBV12-5 and TRBJ2-2; D is undetermined. V was pared by 5 bases and J by 1 base, with 11 bases between. The CDR3 has 15 residues. The germline CDR1 and CDR2 sequences are LGHNT and FRNRAP. CDR3 residues: CASGTSDVNTGELFF. The CDR3 bases are TGTGCTAGTGGTACCTCCGACGTGAACACCGGGGAGCTGTTTTTT. The variable domain in full, completed from reference TRBV12-5 and TRBJ2-2, reads DARVTQTPRHKVTEMGQEVTMRCQPILGHNTVFWYRQTMMQGLELLAYFRNRAPLDDSGMPKDRFSAEMPDATLATLKIQPSEPRDSAVYFCASGTSDVNTGELFFGEGSRLTVL.

This clonotype showed up just a few times. The genes are TRBV6-1 and TRBJ2-4; TRBD2 is a possible D gene (5 bases). Trimming cost V 7 bases and J 5 bases, with 15 bases left between them. Per the germline V gene, CDR1 is MNHNS and CDR2 is SASEGT. The length of the CDR3 is 14 residues. The DNA of the CDR3 is TGTGCCAGCAAAGGAGGCCCTCGTGAAAACATTCAGTACTTC. Translation gives CASKGGPRENIQYF.

Of note for this clonotype: A much larger clonotype is one base distant, so this may be a read error. The chain has TRBV12-3 or TRBV12-4 and TRBJ2-7, with 8 bases aligning to TRBD1. The CDR3 sequence is 15 residues long. Germline trimming cut 7 bases from V and 5 bases from J; bases unmatched to any gene: 13. The CDR3 sequence is CASIVFAGGSHEQYF. In DNA form, the CDR3 reads TGTGCCAGCATAGTATTCGCAGGGGGCTCACACGAGCAGTACTTC.

This clonotype has more than one count but fewer than ten. The rearrangement uses TRBV5-1 and TRBJ2-7; D is uncertain. Deletions cut 4 bases from V and 4 bases from J, with 12 bases between. CDR3 length: 13 amino acids. The germline V gene has CDR1 SGHRS and CDR2 YFSETQ. CDR3: CASSPRSEYEQYF. As DNA, the CDR3 is TGCGCCAGCAGCCCCCGGTCCGAATACGAGCAGTACTTC.

This clonotype was recorded a few times. The gene calls are TRBV9 and TRBJ1-1, with D uncertain. V was trimmed by 4 bases and J by 2 bases, leaving 12 bases between them. This CDR3 spans 14 amino acids. CDR1 and CDR2 from the germline V gene are SGDLS and YYNGEE. CDR3 in DNA: TGTGCCAGCAGCCCCGGACCGATCAACACTGAAGCTTTCTTT. This translates into CASSPGPINTEAFF.

Ten or more counts support this clonotype. The chain joins TRBV28 to TRBJ2-5; 11 nucleotides match TRBD2. After removal of 9 bases from V and 4 bases from J, the junction contained 7 bases not matched to a gene. CDR3 length equals 14 residues. Germline V CDR1 and CDR2: MDHEN, SYDVKM. The CDR3 region is CASLAGGPGETQYF. Written as DNA, the CDR3 is TGTGCCAGTTTAGCGGGAGGGCCAGGAGAGACCCAGTACTTC. The full variable domain, its missing parts supplied by reference TRBV28 and TRBJ2-5, is DVKVTQSSRYLVKRTGEKVFLECVQDMDHENMFWYRQDPGLGLRLIYFSYDVKMKEKGDIPEGYSVSREKKERFSLILESASTNQTSMYLCASLAGGPGETQYFGPGTRLLVL.

This clonotype was counted at least ten times. J is TRBJ2-7 and V is TRBV6-1, with TRBD2 matching 9 bases. Germline V gene data show CDR1 as MNHNS and CDR2 as SASEGT. V was clipped by 6 bases and J by 8 bases; unmatched bases: 14. The CDR3 has 15 residues. The CDR3 DNA reads TGTGCCAGCAGGGTTTTTGCGGGAGGGCCAGAGAAGCAGTACTTC. This codes for CASRVFAGGPEKQYF.

This clonotype came up once. A much more abundant neighbour one base away suggests this may be a read error. This sequence joins TRBV12-3 or TRBV12-4 and TRBJ2-4; D not resolved. The V end was cut by 1 base, the J end by 5 bases, with 21 bases between. This CDR3 has 18 amino acids. This chain's CDR3 is CASSLVTPGERAENIQYF. Written as DNA, the CDR3 is TGTGCCAGCAGTTTAGTCACTCCAGGAGAGCGTGCCGAAAACATTCAGTACTTC.

The chain is built from TRBV27 and TRBJ2-7, with TRBD2 matching 15 bases. The V gene end was trimmed by 6 bases and the J gene end by 4 bases; junction bases not matched to a gene: 7. CDR3 size: 16 residues. The germline CDR1 and CDR2 sequences are MNHEY and SMNVEV (reference sequence). Here the CDR3 reads CASSPGTSGRWYEQYF. CDR3 in DNA: TGTGCCAGCAGCCCCGGGACTAGCGGGAGGTGGTACGAGCAGTACTTC.

The CDR3 here is CASTPGGGYTF. CDR3 nucleotides: TGTGCCAGCACCCCGGGGGGAGGCTACACCTTC. The gene calls are TRBV2 and TRBJ1-2; D may be TRBD1 (5 bases). The V and J ends lost 7 bases and 8 bases respectively, with 11 bases between them. This CDR3 region has 11 residues. CDR1 is SNHLY, CDR2 FYNNEI, per germline.

Regarding this clonotype: A read error may be the cause here, since a much bigger clone is one base away. This chain joins TRBV6-5 and TRBJ2-2; TRBD1 matches at 7 bases. Germline V gene data show CDR1 as MNHEY and CDR2 as SVGAGI. Trimming took 4 bases from V and 6 from J; bases not matched to a gene: 2. The CDR3 length is 13 residues. CDR3 bases: TGTGCCAGCAGTTTCCAGGGGGCCGGGGAGCTGTTTTTT. Its protein is CASSFQGAGELFF.

The rearrangement uses TRBV2 and TRBJ1-1; D is undetermined. V lost 4 bases and J lost 5, with 17 bases in between. The CDR3 runs 15 residues. Germline V gene sequence: CDR1 SNHLY, CDR2 FYNNEI. CDR3 sequence: CASSAEWSPRTEAFF. The CDR3 DNA follows: TGTGCCAGCAGTGCTGAGTGGAGCCCGAGGACTGAAGCTTTCTTT.

V gene TRBV19 combines with J gene TRBJ2-1; D perhaps matches TRBD2 (7 bases). Germline V gene data show CDR1 as LNHDA and CDR2 as SQIVND (reference sequence). Trimming removed 9 bases at V and 0 bases at J, with 15 bases between. The CDR3 totals 15 residues. CDR3 loop: CASALGGRSYNEQFF. The CDR3 region has the DNA TGTGCCAGCGCCCTCGGGGGGCGCTCCTACAATGAGCAGTTCTTC. The entire variable domain, with the rest obtained from reference TRBV19 and TRBJ2-1, is as follows: DGGITQSPKYLFRKEGQNVTLSCEQNLNHDAMYWYRQDPGQGLRLIYYSQIVNDFQKGDIAEGYSVSREKKESFPLTVTSAQKNPTAFYLCASALGGRSYNEQFFGPGTRLTVL.

Ten or more counts support this clonotype. The chain is built from TRBV2 and TRBJ1-5, with 9 bases matching TRBD1. The germline gives CDR1 SNHLY, CDR2 FYNNEI. V lost 0 bases and J lost 7; bases outside the gene matches: 22. CDR3 length: 21 residues. The CDR3 nucleotides read TGTGCCAGCAGTGAAGCGGGACAGGGCAGTGTAGGGGGGATAAGGTTCCAGCCCCAGCATTTT. Its protein product is CASSEAGQGSVGGIRFQPQHF.

V is TRBV9 and J is TRBJ2-5, with D possibly matching TRBD1 (5 bases). V was clipped by 3 bases and J by 2 bases, with 14 bases between them. The CDR3 is 15 amino acids. Germline V CDR1 and CDR2: SGDLS, YYNGEE. CDR3 loop: CASSESKGVQETQYF. The CDR3 coding sequence is TGTGCCAGCAGCGAGAGTAAAGGGGTGCAAGAGACCCAGTACTTC.

Only a few counts were recorded for this clonotype. This rearrangement joins TRBV9 to TRBJ2-5, with 7 bases identical to TRBD2. This CDR3 has 15 residues. Germline loops: CDR1 SGDLS, CDR2 YYNGEE. V lost 0 bases to trimming and J lost 2 bases; unmatched junction nucleotides: 4. In DNA, the CDR3 is TGTGCCAGCAGCGTAGACAGCGGGGTTCAAGAGACCCAGTACTTC. Translating it yields CASSVDSGVQETQYF.

This clonotype was counted between two and nine times. CDR3 in amino acids: CASSSAACEQYF. For the CDR3, the DNA is TGTGCCAGCAGCTCCGCTGCCTGCGAGCAGTACTTC. The chain couples TRBV7-2 to TRBJ2-7; D ambiguous. There are 12 residues in the CDR3. The ends were cut back, 4 bases at V and 6 bases at J, with 10 bases in the middle. Germline values: CDR1 SGHTA, CDR2 FQGNSA.